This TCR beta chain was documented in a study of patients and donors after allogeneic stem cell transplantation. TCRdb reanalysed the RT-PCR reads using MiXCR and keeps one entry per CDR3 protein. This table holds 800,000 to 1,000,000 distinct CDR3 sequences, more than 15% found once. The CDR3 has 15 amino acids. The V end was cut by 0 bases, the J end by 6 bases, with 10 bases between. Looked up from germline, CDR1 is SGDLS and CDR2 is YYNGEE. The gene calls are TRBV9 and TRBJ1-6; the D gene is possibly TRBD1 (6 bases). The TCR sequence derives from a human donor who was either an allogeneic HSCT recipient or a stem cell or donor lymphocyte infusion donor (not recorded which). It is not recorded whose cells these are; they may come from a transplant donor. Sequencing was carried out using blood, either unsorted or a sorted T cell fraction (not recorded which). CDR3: CASSVGKGGNSPLHF. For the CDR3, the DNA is TGTGCCAGCAGCGTAGGTAAAGGGGGTAATTCACCCCTCCACTTT. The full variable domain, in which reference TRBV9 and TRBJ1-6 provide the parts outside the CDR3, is DSGVTQTPKHLITATGQRVTLRCSPRSGDLSVYWYQQSLDQGLQFLIQYYNGEERAKGNILERFSAQQFPDLHSELNLSSLELGDSALYFCASSVGKGGNSPLHFGNGTRLTVT.